These 21 T cell receptor beta chains were sequenced from one sample in a study of OX40 agonist ivuxolimab in advanced cancers. TCRdb keeps only in-frame clones here, not all; method: immunoSEQ multiplex PCR. This table holds tens of thousands of clones, 80% to 90% found once. The sequenced sample was CD4+ or CD8+ T cells sorted from blood, obtained in a trial of the OX40 agonist ivuxolimab. Receptors were obtained from an adult with an advanced solid tumor such as melanoma, head and neck, liver or kidney cancer.

The chain has TRBV7-2 and TRBJ2-5; D not resolved. CDR3 size: 14 residues. Trimming removed 5 bases at V and 0 bases at J, with 10 bases between. The germline V gene has CDR1 SGHTA and CDR2 FQGNSA. CDR3 sequence (DNA): TGTGCCAGCAGCCCCCCCCCAGACCAAGAGACCCAGTACTTC. Protein sequence: CASSPPPDQETQYF.

This clone came up once. The gene calls are TRBV5-6 and TRBJ1-2; possible D gene TRBD1, 5 bases. CDR1 is SGHDT, CDR2 YYEEEE, per germline. The CDR3 runs to 17 residues. V dropped 0 bases and J dropped 0 bases, with 15 bases sitting between them. The CDR3 DNA follows: TGTGCCAGCAGCTTGGATGCAGGGCGGACGTCTAACTATGGCTACACCTTC. Protein product: CASSLDAGRTSNYGYTF.

The chain is built from TRBV10-2 and TRBJ2-1; 12 bases are shared with TRBD2. The CDR3 spans 20 residues. V trimming: 2 bases; J trimming: 3 bases; junction bases outside the gene matches: 14. Germline values: CDR1 WSHSY, CDR2 SAAADI. As DNA, the CDR3 is TGCGCCAGCAGTGAGACCGGGACTAGCGGGCTCCATCATAACTACAATGAGCAGTTCTTC. The encoded protein is CASSETGTSGLHHNYNEQFF.

V is TRBV10-3 and J is TRBJ2-2; D is uncertain. In germline, CDR1 is ENHRY, CDR2 SYGVKD. The length of the CDR3 is 14 residues. V shed 2 bases and J shed 3 bases, with 7 bases lying between them. CDR3 coding DNA: TGTGCCATCAGTGAGAGGAGTGACACCGGGGAGCTGTTTTTT. It specifies CAISERSDTGELFF.

In this sample, this clone turned up a few times. As DNA, the CDR3 is TGTGCCAGCAGTTACTTAGCGGGGGATGGCTACACCTTC. Translating it yields CASSYLAGDGYTF. The rearrangement uses TRBV6-5 and TRBJ1-2; D may be TRBD1 (5 bases). Trimming removed 1 base from V and 6 bases from J, with 9 bases in between. Germline CDR1 is MNHEY and CDR2 is SVGAGI. This CDR3 region has 13 residues.

The count of this clone is one. This rearrangement joins TRBV13 to TRBJ1-1; D is possibly TRBD1 (5 bases). Trimming took 2 bases from V and 12 from J, leaving 16 bases between them. This CDR3 is 13 amino acids long. Germline CDR1 reads PRHDT; CDR2 reads FYEKMQ (reference sequence). The CDR3 DNA is TGTGCCAGCAGCTTATCGCGGGACCGAGGAACTTTCTTT. This translates into CASSLSRDRGTFF. Supplemented by reference TRBV13 and TRBJ1-1, the full variable domain reads AAGVIQSPRHLIKEKRETATLKCYPIPRHDTVYWYQQGPGQDPQFLISFYEKMQSDKGSIPDRFSAQQFSDYHSELNMSSLELGDSALYFCASSLSRDRGTFFGQGTRLTVV.

This rearrangement joins TRBV5-1 to TRBJ1-2, with TRBD1 as a possible D gene (6 bases). The V gene's germline CDR1 is SGHRS and CDR2 YFSETQ. V gave up 0 bases and J gave up 8 bases, with 17 bases separating them. There are 15 residues in the CDR3. The CDR3 region has the DNA TGCGCCAGCAGCTTGGCCTCACCGGGGGCGAGAGGCTACACCTTC. This gives the protein CASSLASPGARGYTF.

In this sample, this clone turned up once. The chain carries TRBV11-2 and TRBJ1-4; D remains unclear. V dropped 5 bases and J dropped 0 bases, with 7 bases sitting between them. Germline lookup yields CDR1 SGHAT and CDR2 FQNNGV. The CDR3 is made up of 14 amino acids. CDR3 DNA: TGTGCCAGCAGCCCAGCTGCAACTAATGAAAAACTGTTTTTT. The encoded protein is CASSPAATNEKLFF.

V is TRBV30 and J is TRBJ2-7, with D maybe TRBD2 (6 bases). Germline CDR1 and CDR2: GTSNPN and SVGIG (reference sequence). The CDR3 length is 15 residues. V gave up 0 bases and J gave up 6 bases, with 18 bases separating them. CDR3 coding DNA: TGTGCCTGGAGTGTAGACCGGGGAGTGGGGGGCGAGCAGTACTTC. Its translation: CAWSVDRGVGGEQYF.

The chain has TRBV19 and TRBJ1-6; D unclear. This CDR3 has 14 residues. The V end was cut by 3 bases, the J end by 9 bases, with 12 bases between. Germline V CDR1 and CDR2: LNHDA, SQIVND (reference sequence). Here the CDR3 reads CASSIRRTTSPLHF. CDR3 nucleotide sequence: TGTGCCAGTAGTATCCGCAGGACGACTTCACCCCTCCACTTT.

J is TRBJ1-4 and V is TRBV6-1; D is unclear. The CDR3 covers 12 residues. Per germline, CDR1 MNHNS and CDR2 SASEGT. V dropped 6 bases and J dropped 14 bases, with 16 bases sitting between them. CDR3 nucleotides: TGTGCCAGCAGCTTATCCCGGCGGTACCTGTTTTTT. Its translation is CASSLSRRYLFF.

The chain links TRBV19 to TRBJ1-1, with 7 positions matching TRBD1. Unmatched junction bases numbered 3, after V lost 5 bases and J lost 3 bases. Germline V gene data show CDR1 as LNHDA and CDR2 as SQIVND (reference sequence). This CDR3 has 13 residues. The CDR3 DNA reads as TGTGCCAGTAGTTCCCAGGGGGACACTGAAGCTTTCTTT. It yields the protein CASSSQGDTEAFF.

The chain carries TRBV9 and TRBJ1-3; no clear D gene. Germline V lookup: CDR1 SGDLS, CDR2 YYNGEE. The CDR3 loop spans 14 amino acids. Between the trimmed V and J ends, which lost 6 bases and 2 bases, there was a span of 12 bases. CDR3 sequence: CASTDGVAGNTIYF. For the CDR3, the DNA is TGTGCCAGCACCGACGGGGTAGCTGGAAACACCATATATTTT.

The gene calls are TRBV6-5 and TRBJ1-3; D gene uncertain. This CDR3 contains 13 residues. The germline V and J ends were trimmed by 5 bases and 0 bases, with 5 bases remaining between them. Germline CDR1 is MNHEY and CDR2 is SVGAGI. This CDR3 reads CASSAVSGNTIYF. The CDR3 DNA sequence: TGTGCCAGCAGTGCAGTCTCTGGAAACACCATATATTTT.

V gene TRBV19 combines with J gene TRBJ1-5, with 8 bases lining up with TRBD1. Germline assignment: CDR1 LNHDA and CDR2 SQIVND (reference sequence). The CDR3 consists of 13 residues. Trimming took 9 bases from V and 5 from J; bases not matched to a gene: 6. The CDR3 nucleotides read TGTGCCAGCGGACAGGGTCGAGATCAGCCCCAGCATTTT. Its protein is CASGQGRDQPQHF. Based on the CDR3 plus reference TRBV19 and TRBJ1-5, the full variable domain is DGGITQSPKYLFRKEGQNVTLSCEQNLNHDAMYWYRQDPGQGLRLIYYSQIVNDFQKGDIAEGYSVSREKKESFPLTVTSAQKNPTAFYLCASGQGRDQPQHFGDGTRLSIL.

The V and J genes are TRBV5-5 and TRBJ2-1; 12 bases agree with TRBD2. This CDR3 contains 17 residues. Germline trimming cut 4 bases from V and 8 bases from J; bases unmatched to any gene: 13. Germline CDR1 is SGHKS and CDR2 is YYEKEE (reference sequence). The CDR3 DNA is TGTGCCAGCAGCCCGGGGGGTCTAGCGGGAGGGTTGGATGAGCAGTTCTTC. Amino acids: CASSPGGLAGGLDEQFF. The complete variable domain, with remaining parts taken from reference TRBV5-5 and TRBJ2-1, reads DAGVTQSPTHLIKTRGQQVTLRCSPISGHKSVSWYQQVLGQGPQFIFQYYEKEERGRGNFPDRFSARQFPNYSSELNVNALLLGDSALYLCASSPGGLAGGLDEQFFGPGTRLTVL.

The J gene is TRBJ2-1, the V gene TRBV11-2, with 8 positions matching TRBD2. The CDR3 is 16 residues long. Germline V lookup: CDR1 SGHAT, CDR2 FQNNGV. Germline trimming cut 2 bases from V and 8 bases from J; bases unmatched to any gene: 11. The CDR3 here is CASSLSGISGIDEQFF. DNA of the CDR3: TGTGCCAGCAGCTTATCGGGAATTAGCGGGATAGATGAGCAGTTCTTC.

The chain combines TRBV7-2 with TRBJ1-2; maybe TRBD1 (5 bases). The CDR3 runs 14 residues. Trimming shortened V by 5 bases and J by 2 bases, and 12 bases separated the two germline ends. Germline V lookup: CDR1 SGHTA, CDR2 FQGNSA. CDR3 sequence (DNA): TGTGCCAGCAGCCCGGGACCCAGGAACTATGGCTACACCTTC. Residues: CASSPGPRNYGYTF.

The chain employs TRBV5-8 and TRBJ2-7; D perhaps matches TRBD1 (5 bases). The CDR3 spans 14 residues. V lost 0 bases to trimming and J lost 5 bases, with 12 bases between them. CDR1 and CDR2 from the germline V gene are SGHTS and YDEGEE. This chain's CDR3 is CASSLEAGSHEQYF. The CDR3 DNA follows: TGTGCCAGCAGCTTGGAGGCAGGGTCACACGAGCAGTACTTC. The full variable domain, with the rest looked up from reference TRBV5-8 and TRBJ2-7, is EAGVTQSPTHLIKTRGQQATLRCSPISGHTSVYWYQQALGLGLQFLLWYDEGEERNRGNFPPRFSGRQFPNYSSELNVNALELEDSALYLCASSLEAGSHEQYFGPGTRLTVT.

V is TRBV6-5 and J is TRBJ1-2; 7 positions agree with TRBD1. CDR3 size: 14 residues. V gave up 10 bases and J gave up 5 bases; unmatched junction bases: 13. Looked up from germline, CDR1 is MNHEY and CDR2 is SVGAGI. The CDR3 DNA follows: TGTGCCATTCACCACACAGGGGACCCATATGGCTACACCTTC. Its translation: CAIHHTGDPYGYTF.

V is TRBV11-3 and J is TRBJ2-1, with 7 bases that match TRBD1. Germline V CDR1 and CDR2: SGHNT, YENEEA. Trimming took 6 bases from V and 1 from J; bases not matched to a gene: 6. This CDR3 contains 15 residues. This CDR3 reads CASRHRGFSYNEQFF. CDR3 bases: TGTGCCAGCAGACACAGGGGTTTTTCCTACAATGAGCAGTTCTTC.